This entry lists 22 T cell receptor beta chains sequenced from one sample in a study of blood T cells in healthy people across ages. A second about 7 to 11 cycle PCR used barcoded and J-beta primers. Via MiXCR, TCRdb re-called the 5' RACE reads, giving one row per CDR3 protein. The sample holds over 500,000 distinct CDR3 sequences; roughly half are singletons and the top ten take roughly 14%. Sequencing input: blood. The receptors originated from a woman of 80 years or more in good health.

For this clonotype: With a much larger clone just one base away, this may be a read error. The CDR3 is CASSVTNRNNEQFF. The CDR3 region has the DNA TGTGCCAGCAGCGTAACGAATAGAAACAATGAGCAGTTCTTC. The genes are TRBV7-3 and TRBJ2-1; D remains unclear. The CDR3 consists of 14 residues. The germline gives CDR1 SGHTA, CDR2 FQGTGA.

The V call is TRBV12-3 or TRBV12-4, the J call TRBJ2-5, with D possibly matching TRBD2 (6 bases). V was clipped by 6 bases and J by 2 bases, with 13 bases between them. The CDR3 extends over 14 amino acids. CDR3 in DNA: TGTGCCAGCAGGGTAGGAGGGGAACAAGAGACCCAGTACTTC. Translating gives CASRVGGEQETQYF.

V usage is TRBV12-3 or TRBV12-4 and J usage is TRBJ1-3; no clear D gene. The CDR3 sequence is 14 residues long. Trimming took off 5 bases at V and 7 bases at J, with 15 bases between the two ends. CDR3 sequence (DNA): TGTGCCAGCAGTCTCCACTCCACCGGGAACACCATATATTTT. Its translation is CASSLHSTGNTIYF.

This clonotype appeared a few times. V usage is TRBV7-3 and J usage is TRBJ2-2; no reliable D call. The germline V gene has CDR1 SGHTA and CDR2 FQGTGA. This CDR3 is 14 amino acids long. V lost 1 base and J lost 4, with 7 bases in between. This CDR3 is CASSLMQSTGELFF. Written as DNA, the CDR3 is TGTGCCAGCAGCTTAATGCAGTCCACCGGGGAGCTGTTTTTT.

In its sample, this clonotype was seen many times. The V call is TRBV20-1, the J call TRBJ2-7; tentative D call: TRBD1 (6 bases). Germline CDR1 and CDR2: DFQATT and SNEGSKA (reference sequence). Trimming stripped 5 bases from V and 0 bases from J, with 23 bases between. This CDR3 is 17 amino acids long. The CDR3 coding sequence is TGCAGTGCTGGGGAAGGACAGAAAGTATTAAGCTCCTACGAGCAGTACTTC. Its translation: CSAGEGQKVLSSYEQYF.

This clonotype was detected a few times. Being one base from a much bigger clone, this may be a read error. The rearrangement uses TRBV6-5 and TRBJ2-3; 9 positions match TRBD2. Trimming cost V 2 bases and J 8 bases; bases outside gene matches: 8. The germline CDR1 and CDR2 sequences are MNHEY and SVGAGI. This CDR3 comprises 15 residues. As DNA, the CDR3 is TGTGCCAGCAGTTACGCGGGGGGGCCGATTCTTACGCAGTATTTT. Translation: CASSYAGGPILTQYF.

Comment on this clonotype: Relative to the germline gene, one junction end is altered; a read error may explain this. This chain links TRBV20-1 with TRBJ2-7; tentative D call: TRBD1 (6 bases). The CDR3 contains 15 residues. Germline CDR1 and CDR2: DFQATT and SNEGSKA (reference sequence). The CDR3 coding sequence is TGCGGTGCTAGTGATTCCGGGACATTCTCCTACGAGCAGTACTTC. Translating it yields CGASDSGTFSYEQYF.

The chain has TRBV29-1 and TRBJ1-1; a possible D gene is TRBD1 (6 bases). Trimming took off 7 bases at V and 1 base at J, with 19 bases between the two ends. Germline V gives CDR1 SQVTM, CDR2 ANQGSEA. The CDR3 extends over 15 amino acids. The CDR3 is CSGTEPGHKNTEAFF. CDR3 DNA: TGCAGCGGAACAGAACCGGGACACAAGAACACTGAAGCTTTCTTT.

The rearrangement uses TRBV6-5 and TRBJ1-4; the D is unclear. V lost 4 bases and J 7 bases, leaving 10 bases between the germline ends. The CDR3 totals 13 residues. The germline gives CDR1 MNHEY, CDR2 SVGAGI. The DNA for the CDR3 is TGTGCCAGCAGTTTGGTAGCGGGTGAAAAACTGTTTTTT. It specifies CASSLVAGEKLFF.

The CDR3 protein is CAWRPRRGTYEQYF. The CDR3 DNA sequence: TGTGCCTGGAGACCTAGGAGGGGCACCTACGAGCAGTACTTC. The chain joins TRBV30 to TRBJ2-7; possible D gene TRBD2, 6 bases. Trimming pared 3 bases from V and 2 bases from J, leaving 14 bases between. The CDR3 has 14 residues. The germline V gene has CDR1 GTSNPN and CDR2 SVGIG (reference sequence).

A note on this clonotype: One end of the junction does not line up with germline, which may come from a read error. The CDR3 region has the DNA TGTGCCTGTAGTGTATCGCGCAGTTCACCCCTCCACTTT. This encodes CACSVSRSSPLHF. V gene TRBV30 combines with J gene TRBJ1-6; D is undetermined. The CDR3 extends over 13 amino acids. Germline V gene data show CDR1 as GTSNPN and CDR2 as SVGIG (reference sequence).

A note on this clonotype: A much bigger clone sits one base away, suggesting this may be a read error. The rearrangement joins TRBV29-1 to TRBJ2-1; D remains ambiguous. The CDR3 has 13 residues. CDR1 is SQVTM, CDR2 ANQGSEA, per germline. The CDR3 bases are TGCAGCGTTGAACGCGGACCCTACAATGGGCAGTTCTTC. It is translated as CSVERGPYNGQFF.

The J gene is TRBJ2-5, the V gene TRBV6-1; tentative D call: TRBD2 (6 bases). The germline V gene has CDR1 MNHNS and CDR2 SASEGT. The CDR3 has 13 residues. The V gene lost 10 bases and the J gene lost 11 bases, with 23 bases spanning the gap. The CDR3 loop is CATEGVFYNEQYF. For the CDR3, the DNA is TGTGCCACGGAGGGCGTATTCTACAATGAGCAGTACTTC.

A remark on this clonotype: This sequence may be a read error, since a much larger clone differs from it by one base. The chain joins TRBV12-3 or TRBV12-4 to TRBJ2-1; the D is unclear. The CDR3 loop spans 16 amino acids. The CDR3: CASSLAQAPSYNKQFF. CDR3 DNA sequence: TGTGCCAGCAGTTTAGCGCAGGCCCCCTCCTACAATAAGCAGTTCTTC.

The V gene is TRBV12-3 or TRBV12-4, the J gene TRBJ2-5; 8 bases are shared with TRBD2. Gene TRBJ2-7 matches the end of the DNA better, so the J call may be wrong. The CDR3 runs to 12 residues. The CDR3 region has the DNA TGTGCCAGCACCAGCGGGAGTTACGAGCAGTACTTC. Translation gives CASTSGSYEQYF.

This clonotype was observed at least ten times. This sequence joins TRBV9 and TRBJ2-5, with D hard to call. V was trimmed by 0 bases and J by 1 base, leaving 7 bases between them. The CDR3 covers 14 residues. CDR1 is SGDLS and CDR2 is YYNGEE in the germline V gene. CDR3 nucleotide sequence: TGTGCCAGCAGCGTAGCCTGGACCCAAGAGACCCAGTACTTC. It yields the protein CASSVAWTQETQYF.

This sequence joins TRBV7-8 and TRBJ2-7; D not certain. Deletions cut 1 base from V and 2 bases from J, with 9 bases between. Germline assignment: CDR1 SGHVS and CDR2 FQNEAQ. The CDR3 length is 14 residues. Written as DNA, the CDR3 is TGTGCCAGCAGCTTAGAGGCCCCAACCTACGAGCAGTACTTC. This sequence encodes CASSLEAPTYEQYF. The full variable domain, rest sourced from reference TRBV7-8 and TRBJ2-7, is GAGVSQSPRYKVAKRGQDVALRCDPISGHVSLFWYQQALGQGPEFLTYFQNEAQLDKSGLPSDRFFAERPEGSVSTLKIQRTQQEDSAVYLCASSLEAPTYEQYFGPGTRLTVT.

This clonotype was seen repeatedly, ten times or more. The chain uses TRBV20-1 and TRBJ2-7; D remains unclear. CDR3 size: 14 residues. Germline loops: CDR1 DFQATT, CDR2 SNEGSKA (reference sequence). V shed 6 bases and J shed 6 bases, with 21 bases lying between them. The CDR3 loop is CSAQNRVSTSEQYF. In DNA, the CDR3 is TGCAGTGCCCAGAATAGGGTCTCAACCAGCGAGCAGTACTTC.

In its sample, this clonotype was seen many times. The chain's CDR3 is CASSLFRREQFF. For the CDR3, the DNA is TGCGCCAGCAGCTTGTTCCGGAGAGAGCAGTTCTTC. The chain has TRBV5-1 and TRBJ2-1, with D unclear. The CDR3 sequence is 12 residues long. The V end lost 1 base, the J end lost 10 bases, and 9 bases lay between the germline ends. Per germline, CDR1 SGHRS and CDR2 YFSETQ.

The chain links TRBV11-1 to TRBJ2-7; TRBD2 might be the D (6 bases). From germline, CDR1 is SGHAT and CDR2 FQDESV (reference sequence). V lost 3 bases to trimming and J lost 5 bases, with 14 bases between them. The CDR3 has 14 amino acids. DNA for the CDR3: TGTGCCAGCAGCTTCGGGGGTTTTGCGGACGAGCAGTACTTC. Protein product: CASSFGGFADEQYF.

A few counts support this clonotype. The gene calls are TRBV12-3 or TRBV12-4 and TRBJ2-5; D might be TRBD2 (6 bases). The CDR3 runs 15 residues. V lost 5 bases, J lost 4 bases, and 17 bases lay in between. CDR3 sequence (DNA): TGTGCCAGCAGTCCCTACGCGGAGGGCGCAGAGACCCAGTACTTC. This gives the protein CASSPYAEGAETQYF.

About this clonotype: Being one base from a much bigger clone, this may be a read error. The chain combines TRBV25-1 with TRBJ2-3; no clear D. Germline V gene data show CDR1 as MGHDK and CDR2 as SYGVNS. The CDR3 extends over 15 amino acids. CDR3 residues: CASSLGGYKGDPQYF. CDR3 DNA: TGTGCCAGCAGTCTCGGTGGATACAAAGGAGATCCGCAGTATTTT.